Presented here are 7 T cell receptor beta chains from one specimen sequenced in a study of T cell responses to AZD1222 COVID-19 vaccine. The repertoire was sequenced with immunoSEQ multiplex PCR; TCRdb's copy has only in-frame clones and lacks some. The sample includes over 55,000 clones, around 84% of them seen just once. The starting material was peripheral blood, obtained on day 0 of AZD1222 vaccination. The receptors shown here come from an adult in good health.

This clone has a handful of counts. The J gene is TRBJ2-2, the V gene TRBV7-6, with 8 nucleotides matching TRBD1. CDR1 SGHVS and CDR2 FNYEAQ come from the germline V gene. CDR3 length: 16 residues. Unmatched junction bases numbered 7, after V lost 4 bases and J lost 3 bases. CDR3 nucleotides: TGTGCCAGCAGCTGGGGACAGGCCTTGGACACCGGGGAGCTGTTTTTT. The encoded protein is CASSWGQALDTGELFF.

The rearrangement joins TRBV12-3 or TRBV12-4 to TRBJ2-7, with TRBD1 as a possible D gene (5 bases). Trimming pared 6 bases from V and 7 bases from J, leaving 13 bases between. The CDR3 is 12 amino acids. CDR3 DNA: TGTGCCAGCAGAGTAGGGGTTGAGGAGCAGTACTTC. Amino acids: CASRVGVEEQYF.

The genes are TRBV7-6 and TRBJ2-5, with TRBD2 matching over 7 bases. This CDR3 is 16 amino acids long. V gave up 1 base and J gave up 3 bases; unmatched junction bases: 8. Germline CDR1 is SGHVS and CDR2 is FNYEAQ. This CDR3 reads CASSLEGGGREETQYF. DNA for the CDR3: TGTGCCAGCAGCTTAGAGGGCGGGGGAAGGGAAGAGACCCAGTACTTC.

The CDR3 bases are TGCAGCGATTGGGACCCGGGACAGGGGCGCCAAGAGACCCAGTACTTC. This translates into CSDWDPGQGRQETQYF. This chain links TRBV29-1 with TRBJ2-5, with 10 positions matching TRBD1. Looked up from germline, CDR1 is SQVTM and CDR2 is ANQGSEA. This CDR3 is built from 16 residues. Trimming at V came to 7 bases and at J to 1 base, leaving 12 bases not matched to a gene. Drawing the rest from reference TRBV29-1 and TRBJ2-5, the complete variable domain is SAVISQKPSRDICQRGTSLTIQCQVDSQVTMMFWYRQQPGQSLTLIATANQGSEATYESGFVIDKFPISRPNLTFSTLTVSNMSPEDSSIYLCSDWDPGQGRQETQYFGPGTRLLVL.

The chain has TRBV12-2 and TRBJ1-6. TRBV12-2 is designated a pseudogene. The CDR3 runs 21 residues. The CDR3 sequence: CASRAARGDKFCSSYNSPLHF. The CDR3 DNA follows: TGTGCAAGTCGCGCAGCTAGGGGGGACAAATTTTGTAGCTCCTATAATTCACCCCTCCACTTT.

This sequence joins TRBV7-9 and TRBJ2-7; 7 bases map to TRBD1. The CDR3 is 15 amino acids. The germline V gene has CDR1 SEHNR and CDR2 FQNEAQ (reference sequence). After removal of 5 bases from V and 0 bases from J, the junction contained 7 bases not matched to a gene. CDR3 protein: CASSLSYRGSYEQYF. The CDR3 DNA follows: TGTGCCAGCAGCCTCTCGTACAGGGGCTCCTACGAGCAGTACTTC.

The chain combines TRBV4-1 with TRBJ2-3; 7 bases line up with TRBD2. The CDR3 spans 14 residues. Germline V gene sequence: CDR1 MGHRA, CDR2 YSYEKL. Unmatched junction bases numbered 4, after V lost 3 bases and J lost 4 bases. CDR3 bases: TGCGCCAGCAGCCAGGAGCGGGGAGCAGATACGCAGTATTTT. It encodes CASSQERGADTQYF.